This TCR beta chain was identified in a study of radiotherapy plus CTLA-4 blockade in lung cancer. Overall study context: Objective responses occurred in approximately 18% of patients; roughly 31% had disease control. Study-wide findings and caveats: Peripheral blood showed expansion of tumor-derived TCR clones after radiotherapy and ipilimumab. According to reports, early shifts in blood T cell clones, alongside interferon-beta, forecast response most accurately.

Germline V gene lookup returns CDR1 MNHNS and CDR2 SASEGT. V was shortened by 7 bases and J by 1 base, with 16 bases between the two germline ends. There are 15 residues in the CDR3. In the case of this clone: Its matching antigen is unknown.

The table came from immunoSEQ multiplex PCR; TCRdb's copy has only in-frame clones and leaves some out. The sample yields approximately 80,000 clones, roughly 79% seen once. The TCR comes from a human donor with non-small cell lung cancer whose response to radiotherapy plus ipilimumab could not be evaluated. Some clones in this sample may be carry-over from other donors' samples. The sequenced sample was peripheral blood, obtained from a patient treated with radiotherapy plus ipilimumab. The genes are TRBV6-1 and TRBJ1-1, with D tentatively TRBD1 (6 bases). The CDR3 spells CASTLPSGANTEAFF. The CDR3 coding sequence is TGTGCCAGCACCTTACCGTCAGGGGCGAACACTGAAGCTTTCTTT.